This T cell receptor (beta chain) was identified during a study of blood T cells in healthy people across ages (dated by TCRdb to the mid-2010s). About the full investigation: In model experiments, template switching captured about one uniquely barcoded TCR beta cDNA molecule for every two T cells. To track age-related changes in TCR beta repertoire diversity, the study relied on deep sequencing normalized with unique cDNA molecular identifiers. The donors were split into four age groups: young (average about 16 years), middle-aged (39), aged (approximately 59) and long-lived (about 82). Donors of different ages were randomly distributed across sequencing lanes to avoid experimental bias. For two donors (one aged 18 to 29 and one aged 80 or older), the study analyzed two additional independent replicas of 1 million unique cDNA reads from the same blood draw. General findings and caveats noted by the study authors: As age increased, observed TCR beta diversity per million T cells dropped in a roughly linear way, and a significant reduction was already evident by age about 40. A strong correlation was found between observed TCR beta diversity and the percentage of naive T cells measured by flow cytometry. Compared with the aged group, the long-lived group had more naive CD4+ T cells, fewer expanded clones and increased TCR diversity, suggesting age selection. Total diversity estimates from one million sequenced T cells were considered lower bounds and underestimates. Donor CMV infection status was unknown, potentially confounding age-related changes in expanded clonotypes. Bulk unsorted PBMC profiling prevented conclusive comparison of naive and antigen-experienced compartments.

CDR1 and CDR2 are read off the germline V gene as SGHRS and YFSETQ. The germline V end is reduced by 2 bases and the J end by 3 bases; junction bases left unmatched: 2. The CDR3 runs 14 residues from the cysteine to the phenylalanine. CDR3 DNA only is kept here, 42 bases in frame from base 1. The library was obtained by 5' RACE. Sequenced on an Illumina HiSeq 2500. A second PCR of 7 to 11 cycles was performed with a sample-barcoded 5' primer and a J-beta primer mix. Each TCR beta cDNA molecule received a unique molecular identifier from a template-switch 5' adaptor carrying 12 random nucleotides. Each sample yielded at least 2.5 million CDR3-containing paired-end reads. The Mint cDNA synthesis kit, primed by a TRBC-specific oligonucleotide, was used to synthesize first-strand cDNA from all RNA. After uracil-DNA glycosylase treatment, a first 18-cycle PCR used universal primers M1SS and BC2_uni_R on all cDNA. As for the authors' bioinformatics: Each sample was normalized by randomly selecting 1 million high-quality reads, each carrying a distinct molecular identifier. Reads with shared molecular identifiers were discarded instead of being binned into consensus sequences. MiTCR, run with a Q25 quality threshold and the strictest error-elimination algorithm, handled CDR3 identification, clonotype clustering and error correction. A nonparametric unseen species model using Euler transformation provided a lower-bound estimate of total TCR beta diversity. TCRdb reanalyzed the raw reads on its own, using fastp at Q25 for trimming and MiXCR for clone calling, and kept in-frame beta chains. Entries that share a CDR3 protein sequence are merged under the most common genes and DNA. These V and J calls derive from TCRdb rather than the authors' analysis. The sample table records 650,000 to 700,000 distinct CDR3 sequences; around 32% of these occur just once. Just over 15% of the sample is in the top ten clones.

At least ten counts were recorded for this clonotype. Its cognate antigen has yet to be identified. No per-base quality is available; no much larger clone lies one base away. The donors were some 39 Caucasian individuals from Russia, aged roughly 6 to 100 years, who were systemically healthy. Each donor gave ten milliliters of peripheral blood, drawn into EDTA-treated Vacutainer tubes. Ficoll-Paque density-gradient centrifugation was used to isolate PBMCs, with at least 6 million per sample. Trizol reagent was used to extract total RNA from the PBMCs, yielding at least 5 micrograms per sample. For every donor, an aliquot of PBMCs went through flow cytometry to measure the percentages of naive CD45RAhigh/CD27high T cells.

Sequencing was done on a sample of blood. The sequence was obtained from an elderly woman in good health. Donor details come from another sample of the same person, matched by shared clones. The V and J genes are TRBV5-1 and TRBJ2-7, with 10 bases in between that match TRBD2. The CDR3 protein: CASSFTSGDYEQYF. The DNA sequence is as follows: TGCGCCAGCAGCTTCACTAGCGGGGACTACGAGCAGTACTTC.